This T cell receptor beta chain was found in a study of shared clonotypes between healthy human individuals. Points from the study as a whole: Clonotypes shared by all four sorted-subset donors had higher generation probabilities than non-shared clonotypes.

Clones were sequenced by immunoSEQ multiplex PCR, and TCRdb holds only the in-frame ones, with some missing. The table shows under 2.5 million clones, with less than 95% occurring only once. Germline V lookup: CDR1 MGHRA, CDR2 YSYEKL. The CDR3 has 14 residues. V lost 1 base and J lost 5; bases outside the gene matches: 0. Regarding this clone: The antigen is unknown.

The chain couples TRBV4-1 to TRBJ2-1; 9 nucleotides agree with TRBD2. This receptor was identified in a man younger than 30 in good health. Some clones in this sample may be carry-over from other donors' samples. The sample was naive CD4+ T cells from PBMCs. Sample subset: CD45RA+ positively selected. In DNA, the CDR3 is TGCGCCAGCAGCCAAGCTAGCGGGAACAATGAGCAGTTCTTC. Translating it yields CASSQASGNNEQFF.